The rows below give T cell receptor beta chains drawn from one sample of a study of blood T cell repertoires in COVID-19. Assay used: immunoSEQ multiplex PCR; TCRdb lists only in-frame clones, some missing. The repertoire includes approximately 250,000 clones, roughly 84% of them detected once, and less than 2% sits in the top ten. Specimen: peripheral blood. The receptors were sampled from a woman in her forties who had recovered from COVID-19. The CDR3 runs from the conserved cysteine through the conserved F or W. The order of the fields is V gene, D gene, J gene, clone size, CDR3 protein, CDR3 DNA. D genes are given only for firm matches. Expanded clones are given a class, and other clones once, few, many or no size at all.

V: TRBV4-1
D: -
J: TRBJ1-5
size: once
CDR3: CASSQGGRDQPQHF
DNA: TGCGCCAGCAGCCAAGGGGGGAGGGATCAGCCCCAGCATTTT

V: TRBV5-6
D: -
J: TRBJ2-5
size: -
CDR3: CASSLEPGAETQYF
DNA: TGTGCCAGCAGCTTGGAACCAGGGGCAGAGACCCAGTACTTC

V: TRBV7-9
D: TRBD1
J: TRBJ2-7
size: -
CDR3: CASSSDRGHEQYF
DNA: TGTGCCAGCAGCTCTGACAGGGGCCACGAGCAGTACTTC

V: TRBV5-6
D: -
J: TRBJ1-4
size: -
CDR3: CASSLGFAGEKLFF
DNA: TGTGCCAGCAGCTTGGGGTTCGCGGGGGAAAAACTGTTTTTT

V: TRBV5-4
D: TRBD1
J: TRBJ2-1
size: -
CDR3: CASSTGTAYNEQFF
DNA: TGTGCCAGCAGCACCGGGACAGCCTACAATGAGCAGTTCTTC

V: TRBV5-1
D: -
J: TRBJ2-2
size: -
CDR3: CASSLNSMNTGELFF
DNA: TGCGCCAGCAGCTTGAACTCCATGAACACCGGGGAGCTGTTTTTT

V: TRBV29-1
D: -
J: TRBJ1-1
size: -
CDR3: CSVPWATEAFF
DNA: TGCAGCGTACCCTGGGCGACTGAAGCTTTCTTT

V: TRBV5-5
D: TRBD1
J: TRBJ1-1
size: -
CDR3: CASSLDDRGLPAFF
DNA: TGTGCCAGCAGCTTGGATGACAGGGGACTCCCAGCTTTCTTT

V: TRBV28
D: -
J: TRBJ1-5
size: -
CDR3: CASSLDGGQPQHF
DNA: TGTGCCAGCAGTCTCGACGGAGGTCAGCCCCAGCATTTT

V: TRBV6-1
D: -
J: TRBJ2-4
size: -
CDR3: CASSEKTVVIAKNIQYF
DNA: TGTGCCAGCAGTGAAAAGACAGTTGTGATAGCCAAAAACATTCAGTACTTC

V: TRBV6-2/TRBV6-3
D: TRBD2
J: TRBJ2-5
size: -
CDR3: CASSYLTSGKETQYF
DNA: TGTGCCAGCAGTTACCTGACTAGCGGAAAAGAGACCCAGTACTTC

V: TRBV19
D: TRBD2
J: TRBJ2-5
size: -
CDR3: CASTHNPGGQETQYF
DNA: TGTGCCAGTACCCACAACCCGGGGGGCCAAGAGACCCAGTACTTC

V: TRBV27
D: TRBD1
J: TRBJ2-3
size: -
CDR3: CASSFLRTGPDTQYF
DNA: TGTGCCAGCAGCTTCCTAAGGACAGGGCCAGATACGCAGTATTTT

V: TRBV15
D: -
J: TRBJ2-5
size: -
CDR3: CATSRGVGGSWGPQYF
DNA: TGTGCCACCAGCAGGGGAGTGGGGGGGTCGTGGGGGCCCCAGTACTTC

V: TRBV6-1
D: -
J: TRBJ1-1
size: -
CDR3: CASSEIVANTEAFF
DNA: TGTGCCAGCAGTGAAATAGTTGCAAACACTGAAGCTTTCTTT

V: TRBV15
D: -
J: TRBJ1-2
size: -
CDR3: CATSSYAGGYGYTF
DNA: TGTGCCACCAGCAGTTACGCGGGGGGCTATGGCTACACCTTC

V: TRBV19
D: TRBD1
J: TRBJ2-5
size: -
CDR3: CASSNTGVRETQYF
DNA: TGTGCCAGTAGTAACACAGGGGTTCGGGAGACCCAGTACTTC

V: TRBV11-3
D: TRBD2
J: TRBJ2-2
size: -
CDR3: CASSPIGGAVGELFF
DNA: TGTGCCAGCAGCCCCATCGGGGGGGCCGTCGGGGAGCTGTTTTTT

V: TRBV6-5
D: -
J: TRBJ1-1
size: -
CDR3: CASSTRQDTEAFF
DNA: TGTGCCAGCAGTACTCGACAGGACACTGAAGCTTTCTTT

V: TRBV28
D: TRBD1
J: TRBJ1-2
size: -
CDR3: CASSLYGVRGQWDYGYTF
DNA: TGTGCCAGCAGTTTATATGGAGTCAGGGGGCAGTGGGACTATGGCTACACCTTC

V: TRBV5-1
D: -
J: TRBJ2-3
size: -
CDR3: CASSQNTDTQYF
DNA: TGCGCCAGCAGCCAGAACACAGATACGCAGTATTTT

V: TRBV7-9
D: TRBD1
J: TRBJ1-6
size: -
CDR3: CASSSGQPSSYNSPLHF
DNA: TGTGCCAGCAGCTCGGGACAGCCAAGCTCCTATAATTCACCCCTCCACTTT

V: TRBV24-1
D: TRBD2
J: TRBJ2-2
size: few
CDR3: CATSDPPAGALNTGELFF
DNA: TGTGCCACCAGTGATCCCCCAGCGGGGGCCTTGAACACCGGGGAGCTGTTTTTT

V: TRBV28
D: -
J: TRBJ1-2
size: once
CDR3: CASSATWAGGGGYTF
DNA: TGTGCCAGCAGCGCGACCTGGGCAGGCGGGGGTGGCTACACCTTC

V: TRBV7-9
D: -
J: TRBJ1-2
size: -
CDR3: CASSPPTVGLYGYTF
DNA: TGTGCCAGCAGCCCCCCCACTGTGGGACTCTATGGCTACACCTTC

V: TRBV6-5
D: -
J: TRBJ2-7
size: -
CDR3: CASSYNRNYEQYF
DNA: TGTGCCAGCAGTTACAACAGAAACTACGAGCAGTACTTC

V: TRBV12-3/TRBV12-4
D: -
J: TRBJ2-7
size: -
CDR3: CASAMGVRYEQYF
DNA: TGTGCCAGCGCAATGGGCGTTAGATACGAGCAGTACTTC

V: TRBV2
D: -
J: TRBJ1-6
size: -
CDR3: CASSDPGLSSPLHF
DNA: TGTGCCAGCAGTGATCCAGGGTTGAGTTCACCCCTCCACTTT

V: TRBV7-9
D: TRBD2
J: TRBJ2-2
size: -
CDR3: CASSLPRDSGTHTGELFF
DNA: TGTGCCAGCAGCCTGCCCCGTGATAGCGGGACTCACACCGGGGAGCTGTTTTTT

V: TRBV19
D: TRBD1
J: TRBJ1-5
size: many
CDR3: CASSPIASYRGQPQHF
DNA: TGTGCCAGTAGTCCTATAGCCTCATACAGGGGTCAGCCCCAGCATTTT

V: TRBV19
D: -
J: TRBJ2-3
size: -
CDR3: CASSIEQGIHTQYF
DNA: TGTGCCAGTAGTATAGAACAGGGCATACATACGCAGTATTTT

V: TRBV5-1
D: -
J: TRBJ1-1
size: -
CDR3: CASSLSEPYLEAFF
DNA: TGCGCCAGCAGCTTGTCTGAGCCTTACCTGGAAGCTTTCTTT

V: TRBV25-1
D: -
J: TRBJ1-2
size: -
CDR3: CASSEHEDFRGYTF
DNA: TGTGCCAGCAGTGAGCACGAGGACTTCCGGGGCTACACCTTC

V: TRBV5-5
D: TRBD1
J: TRBJ1-4
size: once
CDR3: CASRPGQGNEKLFF
DNA: TGTGCCAGCAGGCCGGGACAGGGGAATGAAAAACTGTTTTTT

V: TRBV4-1
D: -
J: TRBJ2-7
size: -
CDR3: CASSQDPAAIAAEQYF
DNA: TGCGCCAGCAGTCAAGATCCAGCGGCTATAGCAGCCGAGCAGTACTTC

V: TRBV11-3
D: -
J: TRBJ1-3
size: -
CDR3: CASSPRSSSSGNTIYF
DNA: TGTGCCAGCAGCCCTCGGTCCTCAAGCTCTGGAAACACCATATATTTT

V: TRBV7-9
D: -
J: TRBJ1-2
size: -
CDR3: CASSPPREPSNYGYTF
DNA: TGTGCCAGCAGCCCTCCTAGAGAGCCCTCTAACTATGGCTACACCTTC

V: TRBV11-2
D: TRBD2
J: TRBJ2-1
size: -
CDR3: CASSLGPLAGYNEQFF
DNA: TGTGCCAGCAGCTTAGGACCGCTAGCGGGGTACAATGAGCAGTTCTTC

V: TRBV5-1
D: TRBD1
J: TRBJ1-6
size: -
CDR3: CASSLAGTGSYSPLHF
DNA: TGCGCCAGCAGCTTGGCCGGGACAGGGTCATATTCACCCCTCCACTTT

V: TRBV6-6
D: -
J: TRBJ1-2
size: -
CDR3: CASSSPTDLGYTF
DNA: TGTGCCAGCAGTTCCCCGACTGACCTTGGCTACACCTTC

V: TRBV18
D: TRBD2
J: TRBJ2-7
size: -
CDR3: CASSPTAGGLDEQYF
DNA: TGTGCCAGCTCACCCACGGCGGGGGGGTTAGACGAGCAGTACTTC

V: TRBV2
D: -
J: TRBJ1-2
size: -
CDR3: CASSSGSWGYTF
DNA: TGTGCCAGCAGTTCAGGGTCATGGGGCTACACCTTC

V: TRBV29-1
D: -
J: TRBJ2-7
size: -
CDR3: CSVEVDRPHEQYF
DNA: TGCAGCGTTGAAGTAGACAGACCCCACGAGCAGTACTTC

V: TRBV28
D: TRBD2
J: TRBJ2-5
size: -
CDR3: CASSLPQAGQETQYF
DNA: TGTGCCAGCAGTTTACCGCAAGCGGGGCAAGAGACCCAGTACTTC

V: TRBV2
D: -
J: TRBJ2-2
size: -
CDR3: CASREILPGELFF
DNA: TGTGCCAGCAGGGAGATCCTCCCGGGGGAGCTGTTTTTT

V: TRBV5-1
D: -
J: TRBJ2-2
size: -
CDR3: CASSPTGGTGELFF
DNA: TGCGCCAGCAGCCCTACCGGGGGCACCGGGGAGCTGTTTTTT

V: TRBV2
D: -
J: TRBJ1-3
size: few
CDR3: CASSQLGNTIYF
DNA: TGTGCCAGCAGTCAACTTGGAAACACCATATATTTT

V: TRBV7-7
D: TRBD1
J: TRBJ1-5
size: -
CDR3: CASSLRTGDSNQPQHF
DNA: TGTGCCAGCAGCCTCCGGACAGGGGATAGCAATCAGCCCCAGCATTTT

V: TRBV19
D: TRBD2
J: TRBJ2-3
size: -
CDR3: CASSIVASGATDTQYF
DNA: TGTGCCAGTAGTATAGTTGCTAGCGGGGCGACAGATACGCAGTATTTT

V: TRBV30
D: TRBD1
J: TRBJ2-5
size: -
CDR3: CAWSEDRVETQYF
DNA: TGTGCCTGGAGTGAGGACAGGGTCGAGACCCAGTACTTC

V: TRBV18
D: TRBD1
J: TRBJ1-5
size: -
CDR3: CASSPGQGWSNQPQHF
DNA: TGTGCCAGCTCACCCGGACAGGGTTGGAGTAATCAGCCCCAGCATTTT

V: TRBV19
D: TRBD1
J: TRBJ1-5
size: once
CDR3: CASSPGGRVQPQHF
DNA: TGTGCCAGTAGTCCAGGGGGCAGGGTTCAGCCCCAGCATTTT

V: TRBV9
D: TRBD2
J: TRBJ2-5
size: -
CDR3: CASSARTSGGVGEETQYF
DNA: TGTGCCAGCAGCGCTAGGACTAGCGGGGGGGTTGGAGAAGAGACCCAGTACTTC

V: TRBV7-9
D: -
J: TRBJ2-1
size: -
CDR3: CASSLEYRVGYEQFF
DNA: TGTGCCAGCAGCTTAGAGTACAGGGTTGGCTATGAGCAGTTCTTC

V: TRBV2
D: -
J: TRBJ1-4
size: few
CDR3: CASSASTNEKLFF
DNA: TGTGCCAGCAGTGCGTCCACTAATGAAAAACTGTTTTTT

V: TRBV24-1
D: TRBD2
J: TRBJ2-3
size: -
CDR3: CATSDLQSGGATDTQYF
DNA: TGTGCCACCAGTGATTTGCAAAGCGGGGGGGCCACAGATACGCAGTATTTT

V: TRBV7-3
D: TRBD2
J: TRBJ2-3
size: -
CDR3: CASSRSGDSDTQYF
DNA: TGTGCCAGCAGTCGTAGCGGGGACTCAGATACGCAGTATTTT

V: TRBV18
D: -
J: TRBJ1-1
size: -
CDR3: CASSPGRIVTEAFF
DNA: TGTGCCAGCTCACCAGGGAGGATTGTCACTGAAGCTTTCTTT

V: TRBV15
D: TRBD1
J: TRBJ1-1
size: -
CDR3: CATSRGVEGAMNTEAFF
DNA: TGTGCCACCAGCAGAGGGGTGGAGGGGGCGATGAACACTGAAGCTTTCTTT